Each of the 29 T cell receptor beta chains below was sequenced from the same sample in a study of Ad26.COV2.S vaccination and SARS-CoV-2 variants. The data were produced by immunoSEQ multiplex PCR, yet TCRdb's version contains in-frame clones alone and is incomplete. The repertoire holds 350,000 to 450,000 clones, with around 87% as singletons. Treatment meaning: roughly 18 received Ad26.COV2.S at low or high dose, single or two shots; several received placebo; per-sample allocation not given. The study sampled participants on day 63 after the first vaccine or placebo injection. Sequenced here: peripheral blood, sampled in a trial of Ad26.COV2.S vaccine versus placebo. These receptors were collected from a person between 18 and 65 years old who received the Ad26.COV2.S COVID-19 vaccine or a placebo.

The V call is TRBV14, the J call TRBJ1-1; D may be TRBD1 (5 bases). From germline, CDR1 is SGHDN and CDR2 FVKESK. The CDR3 loop spans 15 amino acids. V was clipped by 1 base and J by 4 bases, with 13 bases between them. CDR3 in amino acids: CASSQVHWGGTEAFF. Here the CDR3 DNA reads TGTGCCAGCAGCCAAGTTCATTGGGGGGGCACTGAAGCTTTCTTT.

V is TRBV20-1 and J is TRBJ2-7, with D tentatively TRBD1 (6 bases). Germline lookup yields CDR1 DFQATT and CDR2 SNEGSKA (reference sequence). This CDR3 comprises 13 residues. The V and J ends lost 3 bases and 3 bases respectively, with 12 bases between them. The CDR3 reads CSASVTGDYEQYF. The CDR3 DNA follows: TGCAGTGCTAGTGTGACAGGAGACTACGAGCAGTACTTC.

This chain joins TRBV3-1 (or the pseudogene TRBV3-2) and TRBJ2-7; possibly TRBD2 for D (7 bases). The germline V gene has CDR1 LGHDT and CDR2 YNNKEL (reference sequence). The V gene lost 3 bases and the J gene lost 6 bases, with 15 bases spanning the gap. This CDR3 has 14 residues. The DNA for the CDR3 is TGTGCCAGCAGCCATTCGGCGGGGGCGGGCGAGCAGTACTTC. Residues: CASSHSAGAGEQYF.

V is TRBV10-3 and J is TRBJ1-3, with D possibly TRBD1 on 6 matching bases. The V gene's germline CDR1 is ENHRY and CDR2 SYGVKD. The CDR3 loop spans 14 amino acids. V was clipped by 3 bases and J by 3 bases, with 9 bases between them. The chain's CDR3 is CAISDRGGGNTIYF. Here the CDR3 DNA reads TGTGCCATCAGTGACAGGGGAGGTGGAAACACCATATATTTT.

The CDR3 is CAISQRAGGQYNEQFF. The CDR3 DNA is TGTGCCATCAGCCAGCGAGCGGGGGGACAGTACAATGAGCAGTTCTTC. The J gene is TRBJ2-1, the V gene TRBV10-3; 9 positions agree with TRBD2. With 6 bases clipped from V and 4 bases from J, the junction kept 10 bases outside the gene matches. The CDR3 runs 16 residues. The germline V gene encodes CDR1 ENHRY and CDR2 SYGVKD.

The chain uses TRBV4-1 and TRBJ2-7; D gene unclear. The germline gives CDR1 MGHRA, CDR2 YSYEKL. The CDR3 is 16 residues long. V was trimmed by 4 bases and J by 0 bases, leaving 16 bases between them. CDR3 sequence (DNA): TGCGCCAGCAGCCGAGAGCCGGCACCATCCTCCTACGAGCAGTACTTC. Encoded protein: CASSREPAPSSYEQYF.

The table lists this clone with a few counts. The rearrangement uses TRBV4-3 and TRBJ2-2; D may be TRBD2 (6 bases). Looked up from germline, CDR1 is LGHNA and CDR2 is YSLEER. Trimming took 0 bases from V and 3 from J, leaving 11 bases between them. The CDR3 is 16 residues long. This CDR3 reads CASSQEWEVYTGELFF. As DNA, the CDR3 is TGCGCCAGCAGCCAAGAGTGGGAGGTCTACACCGGGGAGCTGTTTTTT.

The rearrangement uses TRBV6-5 and TRBJ1-2; no reliable D call. CDR3 length equals 15 residues. Germline V CDR1 and CDR2: MNHEY, SVGAGI. With 6 bases removed from V and 0 bases from J, the gap between germline ends came to 14 bases. The CDR3 DNA reads TGTGCCAGCAGCCAGGCGAGGTCGGCTAACTATGGCTACACCTTC. Residues: CASSQARSANYGYTF.

The gene calls are TRBV5-1 and TRBJ2-7, with D perhaps being TRBD1 or TRBD2 (5 bases each). The germline V and J ends were trimmed by 2 bases and 3 bases, with 12 bases remaining between them. Per the germline V gene, CDR1 is SGHRS and CDR2 is YFSETQ. The length of the CDR3 is 14 residues. The CDR3 is CASSFLSGGYEQYF. For the CDR3, the DNA is TGCGCCAGCAGCTTCTTGAGTGGGGGCTACGAGCAGTACTTC.

This clone was found once. This chain connects TRBV27 to TRBJ2-1; 12 nucleotides line up with TRBD2. Germline-derived CDR1 and CDR2 are MNHEY and SMNVEV (reference sequence). The ends lost 0 bases at V and 0 bases at J; junction bases unmatched: 9. This CDR3 has 20 amino acids. This chain's CDR3 is CASSLSPLAGGPHSYNEQFF. CDR3 bases: TGTGCCAGCAGTTTATCCCCACTAGCGGGGGGACCGCACTCCTACAATGAGCAGTTCTTC.

This clone was detected only once. V and J are TRBV7-9 and TRBJ2-5; D gene unclear. This CDR3 comprises 15 residues. Germline CDR1 and CDR2: SEHNR and FQNEAQ (reference sequence). V was pared by 5 bases and J by 2 bases, with 15 bases between. The CDR3: CASSHITDGQETQYF. The CDR3 DNA sequence: TGTGCCAGCAGCCATATAACGGACGGACAAGAGACCCAGTACTTC.

The chain combines TRBV7-9 with TRBJ2-1; maybe TRBD1 (5 bases). The CDR3 totals 15 residues. Germline V gene lookup returns CDR1 SEHNR and CDR2 FQNEAQ (reference sequence). V lost 2 bases and J 1 base, leaving 9 bases between the germline ends. The CDR3 nucleotides are TGTGCCAGCAGCTTACAGGGTCCTTCCTACAATGAGCAGTTCTTC. Its protein is CASSLQGPSYNEQFF.

This clone has a single count. J is TRBJ2-5 and V is TRBV30; D unclear. V was shortened by 0 bases and J by 13 bases, with 15 bases between the two germline ends. The CDR3 consists of 12 residues. Germline assignment: CDR1 GTSNPN and CDR2 SVGIG (reference sequence). CDR3 sequence (DNA): TGTGCCTGGAGTGTACTCGGTCGTCTTCGGTACTTC. As protein: CAWSVLGRLRYF.

The gene calls are TRBV18 and TRBJ2-1, with D uncertain. The CDR3 sequence is 12 residues long. Trimming took 5 bases from V and 5 from J, leaving 7 bases between them. The germline V gene encodes CDR1 KGHSH and CDR2 LQKENI. CDR3 bases: TGTGCCAGCTCAACTCTGAACAATGAGCAGTTCTTC. Its translation: CASSTLNNEQFF.

This clone was observed a handful of times. This chain uses TRBV20-1 with TRBJ1-5, with unresolved D. Trimming took off 3 bases at V and 13 bases at J, with 16 bases between the two ends. The CDR3 has 12 residues. CDR1 and CDR2 from the germline V gene are DFQATT and SNEGSKA (reference sequence). CDR3 sequence: CSASLDPRRQHF. CDR3 bases: TGCAGTGCTAGTCTGGACCCTAGAAGACAGCATTTT.

The chain uses TRBV27 and TRBJ2-4, with TRBD1 identical over 10 bases. The V gene end was trimmed by 5 bases and the J gene end by 7 bases; junction bases not matched to a gene: 8. The CDR3 consists of 15 residues. Germline values: CDR1 MNHEY, CDR2 SMNVEV (reference sequence). CDR3 in DNA: TGTGCCAGCAGTATAACAGGACAGGGGGGGAACATTCAGTACTTC. Translating gives CASSITGQGGNIQYF.

This clone has only one observation. The V and J genes are TRBV29-1 and TRBJ2-3, with a tentative D call TRBD1 (6 bases). This CDR3 region has 14 residues. From germline, CDR1 is SQVTM and CDR2 ANQGSEA. The V gene lost 1 base and the J gene lost 0 bases, with 8 bases spanning the gap. CDR3 sequence: CSVEGTASTDTQYF. As DNA, the CDR3 is TGCAGCGTTGAAGGGACAGCTAGCACAGATACGCAGTATTTT.

This clone was seen a single time. The V gene is TRBV18, the J gene TRBJ2-7, with D perhaps matching TRBD1 (6 bases). This CDR3 comprises 14 residues. Germline CDR1 and CDR2: KGHSH and LQKENI. V lost 0 bases and J lost 4, with 10 bases in between. CDR3 residues: CASSPPGGRYEQYF. As DNA, the CDR3 is TGTGCCAGCTCACCACCAGGGGGACGATACGAGCAGTACTTC. Together with reference TRBV18 and TRBJ2-7, the CDR3 gives the full variable domain: NAGVMQNPRHLVRRRGQEARLRCSPMKGHSHVYWYRQLPEEGLKFMVYLQKENIIDESGMPKERFSAEFPKEGPSILRIQQVVRGDSAAYFCASSPPGGRYEQYFGPGTRLTVT.

The genes are TRBV9 and TRBJ2-1; 10 bases agree with TRBD2. The CDR3 is 16 residues long. J was trimmed by 10 bases and V by 0 bases; bases with no gene match: 10. Germline-derived CDR1 and CDR2 are SGDLS and YYNGEE. CDR3 loop: CASSVGLAGERGEQFF. As DNA, the CDR3 is TGTGCCAGCAGCGTAGGACTAGCGGGTGAAAGGGGAGAGCAGTTCTTC.

V is TRBV5-5 and J is TRBJ2-3; the match to TRBD2 covers 13 bases. CDR3 length: 18 amino acids. The germline V gene encodes CDR1 SGHKS and CDR2 YYEKEE (reference sequence). After removal of 0 bases from V and 0 bases from J, the junction contained 4 bases not matched to a gene. The CDR3 is CASSLVQTSGGSTDTQYF. CDR3 DNA: TGTGCCAGCAGCTTGGTGCAGACTAGCGGGGGGAGCACAGATACGCAGTATTTT.

The CDR3 DNA sequence: TGTGCCAGCAAAAGGGGGGACCGCGTGGACACTGAAGCTTTCTTT. This codes for CASKRGDRVDTEAFF. V and J are TRBV21-1 and TRBJ1-1. TRBV21-1 is a documented pseudogene. The CDR3 contains 15 residues.

A single count supports this clone. The chain joins TRBV19 to TRBJ1-5; the D gene is possibly TRBD1 (5 bases). V was shortened by 7 bases and J by 3 bases, with 16 bases between the two germline ends. Germline V gives CDR1 LNHDA, CDR2 SQIVND (reference sequence). This CDR3 is built from 15 residues. CDR3 DNA: TGTGCCAGTACTGCACAGGTCCGATTCAATCAGCCCCAGCATTTT. Its protein is CASTAQVRFNQPQHF.

The J gene is TRBJ2-3, the V gene TRBV7-8; D is ambiguous. Trimming cost V 3 bases and J 5 bases, with 12 bases left between them. CDR1 and CDR2 from the germline V gene are SGHVS and FQNEAQ. CDR3 length equals 14 residues. The CDR3 bases are TGTGCCAGCAGCTTCCGTCCCGCCGTAGATACGCAGTATTTT. It yields the protein CASSFRPAVDTQYF.

The chain has TRBV12-3 or TRBV12-4 and TRBJ2-2; unclear D gene. CDR3 length: 13 amino acids. V was trimmed by 3 bases and J by 1 base, leaving 3 bases between them. The CDR3 sequence is CASSLGNTGELFF. DNA of the CDR3: TGTGCCAGCAGTTTGGGGAACACCGGGGAGCTGTTTTTT.

The V gene is TRBV7-9, the J gene TRBJ2-6; D is unresolved. From germline, CDR1 is SEHNR and CDR2 FQNEAQ (reference sequence). The CDR3 runs to 13 residues. Trimming stripped 5 bases from V and 4 bases from J, with 6 bases between. Here the CDR3 reads CASSPTGANVLTF. In DNA form, the CDR3 reads TGTGCCAGCAGCCCGACAGGGGCCAACGTCCTGACTTTC.

The chain joins TRBV30 to TRBJ1-2; D unclear. CDR1 is GTSNPN and CDR2 is SVGIG in the germline V gene (reference sequence). V dropped 3 bases and J dropped 3 bases, with 14 bases sitting between them. The length of the CDR3 is 14 residues. CDR3 DNA: TGTGCCTGGAGATCGCCGAGGGCATACTATGGCTACACCTTC. This encodes CAWRSPRAYYGYTF. Complete variable domain (other parts from reference TRBV30 and TRBJ1-2): SQTIHQWPATLVQPVGSPLSLECTVEGTSNPNLYWYRQAAGRGLQLLFYSVGIGQISSEVPQNLSASRPQDRQFILSSKKLLLSDSGFYLCAWRSPRAYYGYTFGSGTRLTVV.

The chain combines TRBV7-3 with TRBJ2-3, with D possibly TRBD1 on 6 matching bases. The ends were cut back, 5 bases at V and 3 bases at J, with 15 bases in the middle. The CDR3 spans 15 residues. Germline CDR1 and CDR2: SGHTA and FQGTGA. CDR3 residues: CASSETGSLTDTQYF. CDR3 nucleotides: TGTGCCAGCAGCGAGACAGGTAGCCTAACAGATACGCAGTATTTT.

The rearrangement uses TRBV7-9 and TRBJ1-1, with D possibly TRBD1 on 6 matching bases. The CDR3 totals 14 residues. Germline CDR1 reads SEHNR; CDR2 reads FQNEAQ (reference sequence). V lost 5 bases to trimming and J lost 0 bases, with 10 bases between them. As DNA, the CDR3 is TGTGCCAGCAGCCGAACAGGGCTGAACACTGAAGCTTTCTTT. This gives the protein CASSRTGLNTEAFF.

The rearrangement joins TRBV7-9 to TRBJ1-1; unclear D gene. The ends were cut back, 1 base at V and 4 bases at J, with 10 bases in the middle. CDR3 length: 14 residues. CDR1 is SEHNR and CDR2 is FQNEAQ in the germline V gene (reference sequence). CDR3 nucleotides: TGTGCCAGCAGCTTAGGAGGCAGGAGCACTGAAGCTTTCTTT. Protein product: CASSLGGRSTEAFF.